The 25 T cell receptor beta chains below were found in one sample sequenced in a study of T-cell memory formation after mild COVID-19. MiXCR, applied by TCRdb to the 5' RACE reads, yields one record per CDR3 protein. The table shows about 140,000 distinct CDR3 sequences, with 14% occurring only once. The source material was PBMCs or a T cell subset sorted from them (not recorded which). These receptors originate from an adult woman who had mild COVID-19 (a few samples of this study predate the infection). Cell type and time point are not known.

The gene calls are TRBV6-5 and TRBJ2-1, with D unclear. The germline V gene encodes CDR1 MNHEY and CDR2 SVGAGI. V was shortened by 6 bases and J by 7 bases, with 19 bases between the two germline ends. The CDR3 runs to 15 residues. The CDR3 sequence: CASRFRLTGSNEQFF. CDR3 bases: TGTGCCAGCAGATTCCGATTGACGGGTTCGAATGAGCAGTTCTTC.

The rearrangement uses TRBV5-5 and TRBJ2-1; TRBD2 agrees at 11 bases. The ends lost 0 bases at V and 0 bases at J; junction bases unmatched: 5. There are 18 residues in the CDR3. Germline CDR1 is SGHKS and CDR2 is YYEKEE (reference sequence). The CDR3 is CASSLASGRTRSYNEQFF. The CDR3 DNA follows: TGTGCCAGCAGCTTGGCTAGCGGGAGGACTCGCTCCTACAATGAGCAGTTCTTC. Together with reference TRBV5-5 and TRBJ2-1, the CDR3 gives the full variable domain: DAGVTQSPTHLIKTRGQQVTLRCSPISGHKSVSWYQQVLGQGPQFIFQYYEKEERGRGNFPDRFSARQFPNYSSELNVNALLLGDSALYLCASSLASGRTRSYNEQFFGPGTRLTVL.

This clonotype was recorded at least ten times. The CDR3 DNA is TGTGCCAGCAGCTCGGACAGGGGTAACACTGAAGCTTTCTTT. Protein product: CASSSDRGNTEAFF. The genes are TRBV7-8 and TRBJ1-1; 9 nucleotides match TRBD1. Looked up from germline, CDR1 is SGHVS and CDR2 is FQNEAQ. With 4 bases clipped from V and 2 bases from J, the junction kept 2 bases outside the gene matches. This CDR3 has 14 residues.

This clonotype was found a few times. The V gene is TRBV5-5, the J gene TRBJ2-7, with 11 bases that match TRBD1. The length of the CDR3 is 15 residues. V was pared by 10 bases and J by 7 bases, with 16 bases of the junction left unmatched. Germline assignment: CDR1 SGHKS and CDR2 YYEKEE (reference sequence). CDR3 protein: CACTRLGTGGEEQYF. In DNA form, the CDR3 reads TGTGCCTGCACCAGGCTAGGGACAGGGGGTGAAGAGCAGTACTTC.

The sample holds a few counts of this clonotype. This chain connects TRBV23-1 to TRBJ2-2; TRBD1 matches at 8 bases. TRBV23-1 is flagged as an ORF with uncertain function. The V gene end was trimmed by 2 bases and the J gene end by 4 bases; junction bases not matched to a gene: 15. The CDR3 spans 19 residues. CDR3 residues: CASSQPVFQGAHGTGELFF. The DNA of the CDR3 is TGCGCCAGCAGTCAACCCGTCTTCCAGGGGGCTCACGGCACCGGGGAGCTGTTTTTT.

CDR3 bases: TGTGCCAGCAAATTAACTAGCGGGGAAGAGACCCAGTACTTC. It encodes CASKLTSGEETQYF. This chain connects TRBV27 to TRBJ2-5; TRBD2 aligns across 10 bases. Germline V CDR1 and CDR2: MNHEY, SMNVEV (reference sequence). The CDR3 is 14 amino acids. Unmatched junction bases numbered 5, after V lost 7 bases and J lost 3 bases.

The chain has TRBV20-1 and TRBJ2-3; TRBD2 matches at 7 bases. The germline V gene has CDR1 DFQATT and CDR2 SNEGSKA (reference sequence). The trim removed 5 bases at V and 0 bases at J, leaving 8 bases unmatched. The CDR3 covers 15 residues. The DNA for the CDR3 is TGCAGTGCTCGTGAGCGGGGTCTAAGCACAGATACGCAGTATTTT. Translated, it gives CSARERGLSTDTQYF.

This clonotype showed up just once. V is TRBV20-1 and J is TRBJ2-4; D is perhaps TRBD2 (7 bases). Germline V gene data show CDR1 as DFQATT and CDR2 as SNEGSKA (reference sequence). V shed 2 bases and J shed 14 bases, with 13 bases lying between them. The CDR3 spans 11 residues. The CDR3: CSARWGGLEYF. The CDR3 nucleotides are TGCAGTGCTAGATGGGGGGGGCTCGAGTACTTC.

Notes on this clonotype: This may come from a read error, since a much larger clone is one base off. The chain couples TRBV12-3 or TRBV12-4 to TRBJ2-6; 7 bases fit TRBD2. The CDR3 loop spans 18 amino acids. CDR3 in DNA: TGTGCCAGCAGTCCCGATGGGGGGGAGAGCTCTGGGGCCAACGACCTGACTTTC. This codes for CASSPDGGESSGANDLTF.

The V call is TRBV6-5, the J call TRBJ1-6; 7 bases line up with TRBD1. This CDR3 region has 13 residues. Germline trimming cut 7 bases from V and 9 bases from J; bases unmatched to any gene: 6. The germline V gene has CDR1 MNHEY and CDR2 SVGAGI. The CDR3 protein is CASTTGDSSPLHF. In DNA form, the CDR3 reads TGTGCCAGCACCACAGGGGATAGTTCACCCCTCCACTTT.

This clonotype has just a few counts. The rearrangement joins TRBV30 to TRBJ2-1; tentatively, D is TRBD1 or TRBD2 (5 bases each). Germline CDR1 GTSNPN, CDR2 SVGIG (reference sequence). Trimming shortened V by 4 bases and J by 12 bases, and 16 bases separated the two germline ends. The CDR3 is 12 amino acids. The CDR3 DNA sequence: TGTGCCTGGACTACCCCCGTGGGGGTGCAGTTCTTC. This codes for CAWTTPVGVQFF.

This clonotype occurred a few times. V usage is TRBV20-1 and J usage is TRBJ2-1; D perhaps matches TRBD2 (5 bases). CDR1 and CDR2 from the germline V gene are DFQATT and SNEGSKA (reference sequence). V shed 0 bases and J shed 0 bases, with 12 bases lying between them. This CDR3 contains 16 residues. This CDR3 is CSARDPSGSSYNEQFF. The CDR3 coding sequence is TGCAGTGCTAGAGATCCTAGTGGGAGCTCCTACAATGAGCAGTTCTTC.

J is TRBJ1-1 and V is TRBV5-1; weak D call: TRBD1 (5 bases). The CDR3 length is 14 residues. From germline, CDR1 is SGHRS and CDR2 YFSETQ. Trimming shortened V by 4 bases and J by 5 bases, and 15 bases separated the two germline ends. The CDR3 DNA sequence: TGCGCCAGCAGCGAGATTCCAGGGCAGACTGAAGCTTTCTTT. It encodes CASSEIPGQTEAFF.

This clonotype was counted only a few times. V is TRBV27 and J is TRBJ1-2; 8 bases fit TRBD1. Trimming at V came to 5 bases and at J to 8 bases, leaving 7 bases not matched to a gene. Germline CDR1 and CDR2: MNHEY and SMNVEV (reference sequence). The CDR3 extends over 13 amino acids. CDR3 sequence: CASSQGQAWGYTF. The CDR3 region has the DNA TGTGCCAGCAGTCAGGGACAGGCGTGGGGCTACACCTTC.

This clonotype has more than one count but fewer than ten. This chain joins TRBV4-1 and TRBJ2-3, with D unclear. The germline V gene encodes CDR1 MGHRA and CDR2 YSYEKL. The CDR3 is 14 residues long. V lost 0 bases, J lost 6 bases, and 10 bases lay in between. CDR3 sequence (DNA): TGCGCCAGCAGCCAAGATTTAGGGCACGATACGCAGTATTTT. This translates into CASSQDLGHDTQYF.

The chain employs TRBV7-8 and TRBJ2-5, with a tentative D call TRBD2 (5 bases). From germline, CDR1 is SGHVS and CDR2 FQNEAQ. The CDR3 length is 16 residues. Trimming removed 1 base from V and 0 bases from J, with 12 bases in between. The CDR3 sequence: CASSLGTLRNQETQYF. CDR3 nucleotide sequence: TGTGCCAGCAGCTTAGGGACTCTCCGAAACCAAGAGACCCAGTACTTC. The complete variable domain, with remaining parts taken from reference TRBV7-8 and TRBJ2-5, reads GAGVSQSPRYKVAKRGQDVALRCDPISGHVSLFWYQQALGQGPEFLTYFQNEAQLDKSGLPSDRFFAERPEGSVSTLKIQRTQQEDSAVYLCASSLGTLRNQETQYFGPGTRLLVL.

V gene TRBV11-2 combines with J gene TRBJ2-1, with 7 bases matching TRBD1. Trimming cost V 8 bases and J 2 bases; bases outside gene matches: 3. CDR1 is SGHAT, CDR2 FQNNGV, per germline. The CDR3 totals 13 residues. CDR3 loop: CASLGQAYNEQFF. The CDR3 bases are TGTGCCAGCCTCGGACAGGCCTACAATGAGCAGTTCTTC.

The chain uses TRBV6-2 or TRBV6-3 and TRBJ2-7, with TRBD2 matching over 11 bases. J was trimmed by 3 bases and V by 6 bases; bases with no gene match: 10. Germline V gives CDR1 MNHEY, CDR2 SVGEGT. This CDR3 comprises 16 residues. DNA of the CDR3: TGTGCCAGCAGCCTCTTTGGACTAGCGGGCCTCTACGAGCAGTACTTC. Its translation: CASSLFGLAGLYEQYF.

Only a few counts were recorded for this clonotype. The CDR3 DNA follows: TGCAGCGTTGTTCTTACTGAAGCTTTCTTT. Translation gives CSVVLTEAFF. This chain links TRBV29-1 with TRBJ1-1; D gene ambiguous. The germline gives CDR1 SQVTM, CDR2 ANQGSEA. The CDR3 consists of 10 residues. V dropped 4 bases and J dropped 5 bases, with 5 bases sitting between them.

This clonotype has more than one count but fewer than ten. This chain links TRBV6-5 with TRBJ2-1; D not resolved. Germline-derived CDR1 and CDR2 are MNHEY and SVGAGI. The CDR3 runs 15 residues. V shed 0 bases and J shed 0 bases, with 6 bases lying between them. The CDR3 loop reads CASSYSQSSYNEQFF. Here the CDR3 DNA reads TGTGCCAGCAGTTACTCCCAGAGCTCCTACAATGAGCAGTTCTTC.

V gene TRBV27 combines with J gene TRBJ2-5, with D possibly TRBD2 on 6 matching bases. The CDR3 runs to 13 residues. CDR1 and CDR2 (germline): MNHEY, SMNVEV (reference sequence). V was clipped by 5 bases and J by 5 bases, with 12 bases between them. CDR3 nucleotides: TGTGCCAGCAGTCGAGACAGCGGGGAGACCCAGTACTTC. Encoded protein: CASSRDSGETQYF.

This sequence joins TRBV5-1 and TRBJ2-3; 11 nucleotides match TRBD2. Germline values: CDR1 SGHRS, CDR2 YFSETQ. V trimming: 1 base; J trimming: 2 bases; junction bases outside the gene matches: 6. The CDR3 is made up of 17 amino acids. This CDR3 is CASSLTSGGYTTDTQYF. The CDR3 nucleotides are TGCGCCAGCAGCTTGACTAGCGGGGGATACACCACAGATACGCAGTATTTT.

This chain joins TRBV2 and TRBJ2-6; 9 bases fit TRBD1. This CDR3 has 18 amino acids. The germline V gene encodes CDR1 SNHLY and CDR2 FYNNEI. The junction had 10 bases not matched to a gene; V was cut back by 7 bases and J by 0 bases. CDR3 coding DNA: TGTGCCAGCACTATTCCGGGACAGGGCTACTCTGGGGCCAACGTCCTGACTTTC. Amino acid sequence: CASTIPGQGYSGANVLTF.

The chain joins TRBV4-1 to TRBJ2-7; 10 nucleotides agree with TRBD1. The CDR3 loop spans 16 amino acids. The V and J ends lost 4 bases and 3 bases, in that order; junction bases with no gene match: 9. Germline CDR1 is MGHRA and CDR2 is YSYEKL. The CDR3 here is CASSPGQGRGNYEQYF. CDR3 bases: TGCGCCAGCAGCCCGGGACAGGGGCGGGGTAACTACGAGCAGTACTTC.

The chain uses TRBV7-9 and TRBJ1-6; D not certain. V was trimmed by 3 bases and J by 8 bases, leaving 14 bases between them. The CDR3 loop spans 15 amino acids. The germline CDR1 and CDR2 sequences are SEHNR and FQNEAQ (reference sequence). CDR3 region: CASSFTPPGDSPLHF. CDR3 coding DNA: TGTGCCAGCAGCTTCACGCCACCTGGAGATTCACCCCTCCACTTT.